These T cell receptor beta chains were read from a single sample in a study of technical replicates of blood from several donors. Using immunoSEQ multiplex PCR, the repertoire was profiled, and TCRdb retains in-frame clones only, with some absent. The sample shows 70,000 or so clones, roughly 89% of them seen only once. The sequenced sample was T cells isolated from PBMCs. The receptor set was obtained from a human donor in good health. Some clones in this sample may be carry-over from other donors' samples. The CDR3 runs from the conserved cysteine through the conserved F or W. Fields, in order: J gene, clone size, D gene, V gene, CDR3 protein, CDR3 DNA. The D gene is left open where the match is weak. Expanded clones are given a class, and other clones once, few, many or no size at all.

TRBJ1-2,-,TRBD1,TRBV11-3,CASSVAGGDSYTF,TGTGCCAGCAGCGTTGCAGGGGGCGATAGCTACACCTTC
TRBJ1-3,-,-,TRBV30,CACPQAGSGNTIYF,TGTGCCTGCCCCCAAGCAGGCTCTGGAAACACCATATATTTT
TRBJ2-7,-,-,TRBV6-1,CASSEAGGYYEQYF,TGTGCCAGCAGTGAAGCAGGAGGATACTACGAGCAGTACTTC
TRBJ2-1,-,-,TRBV12-5,CASGWYLGSGNEQFF,TGTGCTAGTGGTTGGTATTTGGGGTCGGGGAATGAGCAGTTCTTC
TRBJ2-3,-,TRBD1,TRBV15,CATSRDGQGRVDTQYF,TGTGCCACCAGCAGAGACGGACAGGGGAGGGTGGATACGCAGTATTTT
TRBJ2-3,-,TRBD1,TRBV7-9,CASSLTGGVDTQYF,TGTGCCAGCAGCTTGACAGGGGGCGTCGATACGCAGTATTTT
TRBJ2-3,-,-,TRBV6-6,CASSLTADTQYF,TGTGCCAGCAGCCTAACGGCAGATACGCAGTATTTT
TRBJ2-7,-,-,TRBV29-1,CSVGTFPYEQYF,TGCAGCGTGGGGACATTCCCCTACGAGCAGTACTTC
TRBJ1-4,-,-,TRBV28,CALGGRGEKLFF,TGTGCCCTAGGGGGTAGGGGTGAAAAACTGTTTTTT
TRBJ1-2,-,-,TRBV6-5,CASTGRAGTDGYTF,TGTGCCAGCACGGGGCGGGCAGGGACTGATGGCTACACCTTC
TRBJ1-1,-,TRBD1,TRBV18,CATKRGGTDRNMNTEAFF,TGTGCCACCAAACGGGGGGGGACAGACAGAAACATGAACACTGAAGCTTTCTTT
TRBJ1-2,-,-,TRBV7-8,CASSVRQRDGYTF,TGTGCCAGCAGCGTCCGTCAGCGGGATGGCTACACCTTC
TRBJ2-1,-,TRBD2,TRBV6-1,CASSEAVAGGPGDEQFF,TGTGCCAGCAGTGAGGCCGTAGCGGGGGGGCCGGGAGATGAGCAGTTCTTC
TRBJ2-1,-,TRBD2,TRBV5-1,CASSGGTSGIWGEQFF,TGCGCCAGCAGCGGCGGGACTAGCGGGATTTGGGGTGAGCAGTTCTTC
TRBJ1-4,-,TRBD1,TRBV25-1,CASSEWGGQGKLFF,TGTGCCAGCAGTGAATGGGGGGGACAGGGAAAACTGTTTTTT
TRBJ2-1,-,TRBD2,TRBV9,CASSASWTSGSYNEQFF,TGTGCCAGCAGCGCCTCCTGGACTAGCGGGTCCTACAATGAGCAGTTCTTC
TRBJ2-5,-,-,TRBV11-3,CASSLARGKETQYF,TGTGCCAGCAGCTTAGCACGCGGAAAAGAGACCCAGTACTTC
TRBJ2-5,few,-,TRBV11-2,CASSLSLGGAQETQYF,TGTGCCAGCAGCTTATCGTTGGGGGGGGCCCAAGAGACCCAGTACTTC
TRBJ1-1,few,TRBD1,TRBV27,CASSSQGRTEAFF,TGTGCCAGCAGTTCACAGGGGAGGACTGAAGCTTTCTTT
TRBJ2-1,-,TRBD2,TRBV7-9,CASSFPSGTSSYNEQFF,TGTGCCAGCAGCTTTCCATCCGGGACTAGTTCCTACAATGAGCAGTTCTTC
TRBJ2-7,-,TRBD1,TRBV5-6,CASVKRQGASEQYF,TGTGCCAGCGTTAAACGGCAGGGGGCTTCCGAGCAGTACTTC
TRBJ1-1,-,-,TRBV27,CASSLQGNTEAFF,TGTGCCAGCAGTTTACAGGGAAACACTGAAGCTTTCTTT
TRBJ2-7,once,-,TRBV10-3,CAISAGSASSYEQYF,TGTGCCATCAGTGCCGGGAGCGCGAGCTCCTACGAGCAGTACTTC
TRBJ1-1,-,-,TRBV16,CASSQSGRYTEAFF,TGTGCCAGCAGCCAATCGGGCCGGTACACTGAAGCTTTCTTT
TRBJ2-3,few,TRBD1,TRBV6-1,CASSAGQGIRDTQYF,TGTGCCAGCAGTGCGGGACAGGGCATTAGAGATACGCAGTATTTT
TRBJ2-7,-,TRBD2,TRBV2,CASRTSGGSPGQYF,TGTGCCAGCAGGACTAGCGGGGGTTCCCCTGGGCAGTACTTC
TRBJ2-1,-,-,TRBV4-1,CASSQDGFGIGFDEQFF,TGCGCCAGCAGCCAAGACGGTTTCGGGATCGGGTTCGATGAGCAGTTCTTC
TRBJ1-1,-,-,TRBV7-6,CASSLGWGENTEAFF,TGTGCCAGCAGCTTAGGGTGGGGCGAGAACACTGAAGCTTTCTTT
TRBJ1-5,-,-,TRBV7-9,CASGRAGGGTVNQPQHF,TGTGCCAGCGGAAGAGCGGGTGGAGGGACGGTCAATCAGCCCCAGCATTTT
TRBJ2-7,-,TRBD2,TRBV30,CAWSAGLAGNYEQYF,TGTGCCTGGAGTGCCGGACTAGCGGGCAACTACGAGCAGTACTTC
TRBJ2-7,once,-,TRBV6-5,CASSYSRDYEQYF,TGTGCCAGCAGTTACTCTAGAGACTACGAGCAGTACTTC
TRBJ1-5,-,TRBD1,TRBV30,CAWSDRAAQPQHF,TGTGCCTGGAGCGACAGGGCTGCTCAGCCCCAGCATTTT
TRBJ1-1,-,-,TRBV28,CASQHRVESAEAFF,TGTGCCAGCCAGCACAGGGTCGAGTCCGCTGAAGCTTTCTTT
TRBJ1-1,-,TRBD1,TRBV29-1,CSVDRQGNTEAFF,TGCAGCGTTGATAGACAGGGGAACACTGAAGCTTTCTTT
TRBJ2-7,-,TRBD2,TRBV11-2,CASSLSLLAGKREQYF,TGTGCCAGCAGCTTAAGTTTACTAGCGGGGAAAAGGGAGCAGTACTTC
TRBJ2-7,-,TRBD2,TRBV5-4,CASTSGGIYEQYF,TGTGCCAGCACCAGCGGGGGGATCTACGAGCAGTACTTC
TRBJ1-1,-,TRBD1,TRBV19,CASSPRAGGLEAFF,TGTGCCAGTAGCCCTCGAGCAGGGGGGCTTGAAGCTTTCTTT